A single sample gave rise to the 2 T cell receptor beta chains below, sequenced in a study of T cells in women clearing cervical HPV infection. The data were produced by immunoSEQ multiplex PCR, yet TCRdb's version contains in-frame clones alone and is incomplete. Across about 22,000 clones, the top ten clones capture 10% to 15% of the sample. Material for sequencing was blood buffy coat. These receptors were obtained from a woman between 18 and 70 years old with a cervical HPV16 infection that either progressed to CIN3+ or cleared (not recorded which).

Comments on this clone: The CDR3 extends 3 residues past the end of the read, so its final part is completed from the germline J gene. V usage is TRBV14 and J usage is TRBJ2-1; D could derive from TRBD1 or TRBD2 (5 bases each). Germline V gene data show CDR1 as SGHDN and CDR2 as FVKESK. The CDR3 has 18 amino acids. Trimming pared 2 bases from V and 7 bases from J, leaving 24 bases between. CDR3 amino acids: CASSQNSRTGSYRNEQFF. CDR3 DNA, as far as it was read: TGTGCCAGCAGCCAAAACAGTCGGACGGGATCTTACAGGAATGAG.

A note on this clone: The read finishes 3 residues shy of the CDR3 end, and the germline J gene is used to complete it. This chain links TRBV30 with TRBJ2-2, with D perhaps TRBD1 (6 bases). The germline V gene has CDR1 GTSNPN and CDR2 SVGIG (reference sequence). The CDR3 runs 16 residues. CDR3 in amino acids: CAWSVLSSWGPEKLFF. The CDR3 bases that were read are TGTGCCTGGAGTGTCCTATCTAGTTGGGGGCCCGAAAAG.